The 17 T cell receptor beta chains below all came from one sample that was sequenced in a study of memory CD4+ T cells and cytomegalovirus serostatus. Single viable CD3+CD4+CD8-CD45RO+ cells were sorted as the memory CD4+ T cells. The table came from immunoSEQ multiplex PCR; TCRdb's copy has only in-frame clones and leaves some out. The table lists approximately 88,000 clones, over 70% of them singletons. Sequencing was carried out using memory CD4+ T cells from blood. These receptor sequences come from an adult in good health and CMV-seropositive.

The chain carries TRBV5-1 and TRBJ1-5, with D tentatively TRBD1 (5 bases). This CDR3 spans 19 amino acids. V was pared by 3 bases and J by 0 bases, with 22 bases between. Germline V gene lookup returns CDR1 SGHRS and CDR2 YFSETQ. CDR3 amino acids: CASSSHTSGTDYSNQPQHF. Written as DNA, the CDR3 is TGCGCCAGCAGCTCACACACGTCCGGGACTGACTATAGCAATCAGCCCCAGCATTTT.

V and J are TRBV7-8 and TRBJ2-2; unclear D gene. The V and J ends lost 7 bases and 7 bases respectively, with 10 bases between them. Germline loops: CDR1 SGHVS, CDR2 FQNEAQ. The CDR3 covers 12 residues. The CDR3 is CASIPEFGELFF. The CDR3 nucleotides read TGTGCCAGCATACCCGAGTTCGGGGAGCTGTTTTTT.

The chain uses TRBV4-2 and TRBJ2-5; 7 nucleotides line up with TRBD1. CDR1 and CDR2 from the germline V gene are LGHNA and YNFKEQ. V dropped 2 bases and J dropped 4; count of bases not matched to a gene: 7. The CDR3 covers 15 residues. The CDR3 nucleotides read TGTGCCAGCAGCCAAAGAGCAAGACAGGGAGAGACCCAGTACTTC. Protein: CASSQRARQGETQYF.

This clone is a singleton in its sample. The rearrangement joins TRBV2 to TRBJ2-5, with D perhaps TRBD2 (5 bases). The CDR3 sequence is 14 residues long. Trimming shortened V by 6 bases and J by 3 bases, and 14 bases separated the two germline ends. Germline values: CDR1 SNHLY, CDR2 FYNNEI. In nucleotides, the CDR3 is TGTGCCAGCAGCCCTTTAACTAGGGAAGAGACCCAGTACTTC. Protein: CASSPLTREETQYF. The whole variable domain, filled in from reference TRBV2 and TRBJ2-5, reads EPEVTQTPSHQVTQMGQEVILRCVPISNHLYFYWYRQILGQKVEFLVSFYNNEISEKSEIFDDQFSVERPDGSNFTLKIRSTKLEDSAMYFCASSPLTREETQYFGPGTRLLVL.

The genes are TRBV6-6 and TRBJ1-3; D gene unclear. Between the trimmed V and J ends, which lost 0 bases and 2 bases, there was a span of 5 bases. This CDR3 is built from 14 residues. Germline values: CDR1 MNHNY, CDR2 SVGAGI (reference sequence). The CDR3 protein is CASSYSFPGNTIYF. The CDR3 bases are TGTGCCAGCAGTTACTCTTTCCCTGGAAACACCATATATTTT.

V usage is TRBV28 and J usage is TRBJ2-2, with 8 bases that match TRBD2. The CDR3 is 16 amino acids. V was clipped by 7 bases and J by 6 bases; unmatched bases: 13. Germline V CDR1 and CDR2: MDHEN, SYDVKM. The CDR3 DNA is TGTGCCAGCAAACAGTCGGGACTAGTTGGATCCGGGGAGCTGTTTTTT. As protein: CASKQSGLVGSGELFF.

The chain couples TRBV7-2 to TRBJ2-1; possibly TRBD2 for D (6 bases). Germline V gene lookup returns CDR1 SGHTA and CDR2 FQGNSA. V dropped 1 base and J dropped 7 bases, with 11 bases sitting between them. This CDR3 is built from 14 residues. The CDR3 nucleotides are TGTGCCAGCAGCTTAGTTGGGACTTCAAATGAGCAGTTCTTC. Amino acid sequence: CASSLVGTSNEQFF.

This chain links TRBV7-3 with TRBJ2-3; TRBD2 is a possible D gene (7 bases). CDR3 length: 14 amino acids. Per the germline V gene, CDR1 is SGHTA and CDR2 is FQGTGA. V was trimmed by 2 bases and J by 6 bases, leaving 12 bases between them. The CDR3 reads CASSLGGAVDTQYF. CDR3 DNA: TGTGCCAGCAGCTTAGGGGGGGCCGTGGATACGCAGTATTTT.

The chain links TRBV19 to TRBJ2-2; D ambiguous. The CDR3 is 12 residues long. The V end was cut by 5 bases, the J end by 2 bases, with 3 bases between. Germline V gene lookup returns CDR1 LNHDA and CDR2 SQIVND (reference sequence). The DNA for the CDR3 is TGTGCCAGTAGTGAAAACACCGGGGAGCTGTTTTTT. Protein: CASSENTGELFF.

This CDR3 reads CASSLRAAVGEKLFF. For the CDR3, the DNA is TGTGCCAGCAGCCTCAGGGCCGCCGTCGGGGAAAAACTGTTTTTT. The chain has TRBV7-9 and TRBJ1-4; tentatively, D is TRBD1 (5 bases). From germline, CDR1 is SEHNR and CDR2 FQNEAQ (reference sequence). V was shortened by 5 bases and J by 8 bases, with 18 bases between the two germline ends. The CDR3 runs 15 residues.

The rearrangement uses TRBV7-8 and TRBJ1-1; D is ambiguous. V lost 2 bases and J 3 bases, leaving 10 bases between the germline ends. The CDR3 consists of 14 residues. CDR1 and CDR2 from the germline V gene are SGHVS and FQNEAQ. The CDR3 nucleotides read TGTGCCAGCAGCTTATCCCCCCAGTACACTGAAGCTTTCTTT. Residues: CASSLSPQYTEAFF.

The rearrangement uses TRBV5-6 and TRBJ2-1; no clear D. CDR1 is SGHDT and CDR2 is YYEEEE in the germline V gene. Trimming cost V 0 bases and J 5 bases, with 9 bases left between them. CDR3 length: 14 residues. Here the CDR3 DNA reads TGTGCCAGCAGCTTGGGAGGTTCGGACAATGAGCAGTTCTTC. Protein sequence: CASSLGGSDNEQFF.

CDR3 in amino acids: CATKIVANNEQFF. The DNA for the CDR3 is TGTGCCACCAAAATCGTCGCCAACAATGAGCAGTTCTTC. This rearrangement joins TRBV6-5 to TRBJ2-1; no firm D call. V was cut by 10 bases and J by 5 bases, with 15 bases left in between. The length of the CDR3 is 13 residues. Germline CDR1 and CDR2: MNHEY and SVGAGI.

This clone was observed once. The chain links TRBV10-3 to TRBJ2-3; perhaps TRBD1 as D (5 bases). The germline V and J ends were trimmed by 0 bases and 2 bases, with 12 bases remaining between them. The V gene's germline CDR1 is ENHRY and CDR2 SYGVKD. This CDR3 has 16 amino acids. CDR3 DNA: TGTGCCATCAGTGAGTCATATGGGGCACACACAGATACGCAGTATTTT. Protein product: CAISESYGAHTDTQYF.

The V gene is TRBV28, the J gene TRBJ2-7; D might be TRBD1 (5 bases). Germline V gene data show CDR1 as MDHEN and CDR2 as SYDVKM. With 6 bases removed from V and 3 bases from J, the gap between germline ends came to 9 bases. This CDR3 spans 12 amino acids. CDR3 in DNA: TGTGCCAGCAGGGACACTTTCTACGAGCAGTACTTC. Encoded protein: CASRDTFYEQYF.

V usage is TRBV6-5 and J usage is TRBJ1-2, with TRBD1 as a possible D gene (6 bases). Trimming shortened V by 5 bases and J by 8 bases, and 9 bases separated the two germline ends. The CDR3 loop spans 11 amino acids. CDR1 is MNHEY and CDR2 is SVGAGI in the germline V gene. The CDR3 sequence is CASSPGGGYTF. The CDR3 nucleotides read TGTGCCAGCAGTCCCGGGGGCGGCTACACCTTC.

The V call is TRBV9, the J call TRBJ1-2; TRBD1 agrees at 8 bases. J gave up 0 bases and V 5 bases, and 6 bases lay outside the gene matches. Germline loops: CDR1 SGDLS, CDR2 YYNGEE. CDR3 size: 15 residues. CDR3 sequence: CASSHTGGSNYGYTF. CDR3 nucleotides: TGTGCCAGCAGTCACACAGGGGGGTCTAACTATGGCTACACCTTC.